The 20 T cell receptor beta chains presented below share a single source sample, sequenced in a study of Graves' ophthalmopathy and Graves' hyperthyroidism (dated by TCRdb to 2017 to 2018). The sample was run on an Illumina HiSeq 2000. For repertoire sequencing, TCR beta CDR3 regions were amplified from RNA transcripts. The first round of RT-PCR was done with HTBI primers and the Qiagen OneStep RT-PCR kit, and was followed by a second round of multiplex PCR, then size selection and purification. The public reads were reprocessed in TCRdb via fastp at Q25 and MiXCR, keeping in-frame beta chains. Rows with one shared CDR3 protein collapse into an entry with the most common genes and DNA. The sample table contains 200,000 to 250,000 distinct CDR3 sequences; only one count was recorded for approximately 21% of them. The top ten constitute roughly 39% of the sample. Sequencing was performed on peripheral blood. The receptors originated from a woman between 50 and 59 years old with Graves' ophthalmopathy. Donor details come from another sample of the same person, matched by shared clones.

CDR3 nucleotides: TGTGCCAGCAGCAAACAGGGAGCGAACACCGGGGAGCTGTTTTTT. This encodes CASSKQGANTGELFF. The V and J genes are TRBV7-8 and TRBJ2-2; TRBD1 is a possible D gene (6 bases). V was clipped by 5 bases and J by 0 bases, with 10 bases between them. The CDR3 has 15 residues. Per the germline V gene, CDR1 is SGHVS and CDR2 is FQNEAQ.

This clonotype came up many times. This chain joins TRBV19 and TRBJ1-2; D gene uncertain. CDR3 length equals 12 residues. V gave up 6 bases and J gave up 6 bases, with 11 bases separating them. Germline V gene lookup returns CDR1 LNHDA and CDR2 SQIVND (reference sequence). The DNA of the CDR3 is TGTGCCAGTAGAGGCAGACCCAATGGCTACACCTTC. This codes for CASRGRPNGYTF. Together with reference TRBV19 and TRBJ1-2, the CDR3 gives the full variable domain: DGGITQSPKYLFRKEGQNVTLSCEQNLNHDAMYWYRQDPGQGLRLIYYSQIVNDFQKGDIAEGYSVSREKKESFPLTVTSAQKNPTAFYLCASRGRPNGYTFGSGTRLTVV.

This clonotype was observed many times. The chain recombines TRBV5-1 with TRBJ2-7; D unclear. The CDR3 loop spans 15 amino acids. CDR1 and CDR2 from the germline V gene are SGHRS and YFSETQ. V was cut by 4 bases and J by 0 bases, with 14 bases left in between. CDR3 coding DNA: TGCGCCAGCAGCCCAAGTACCTCCTACTCCTACGAGCAGTACTTC. It specifies CASSPSTSYSYEQYF.

At least ten counts were recorded for this clonotype. The chain joins TRBV6-5 to TRBJ2-4, with D possibly being TRBD1 or TRBD2 (5 bases each). This CDR3 has 15 residues. From germline, CDR1 is MNHEY and CDR2 SVGAGI. V shed 0 bases and J shed 8 bases, with 14 bases lying between them. The CDR3 DNA reads TGTGCCAGCAGTTACTCGAATCGAGGGGCCTACATTCAGTACTTC. Encoded protein: CASSYSNRGAYIQYF.

This clonotype was counted many times. The chain has TRBV6-2 or TRBV6-3 and TRBJ2-7, with 9 bases identical to TRBD2. Per germline, CDR1 MNHEY and CDR2 SVGEGT. The CDR3 consists of 14 residues. The V gene end was trimmed by 5 bases and the J gene end by 5 bases; junction bases not matched to a gene: 7. For the CDR3, the DNA is TGTGCCAGCAGTCTAGCGGGAAGTGCCCACGAGCAGTACTTC. It is translated as CASSLAGSAHEQYF.

This clonotype was seen ten or more times. The chain has TRBV12-5 and TRBJ2-7; a possible D gene is TRBD2 (6 bases). The germline CDR1 and CDR2 sequences are LGHNT and FRNRAP. Between the trimmed V and J ends, which lost 5 bases and 6 bases, there was a span of 26 bases. CDR3 length: 17 amino acids. This chain's CDR3 is CASGPPGGGILPGEQYF. For the CDR3, the DNA is TGTGCTAGTGGTCCCCCCGGCGGAGGGATACTGCCGGGCGAGCAGTACTTC.

The sample holds many counts of this clonotype. CDR3 in DNA: TGTGCCAGCACCCCCGGGGATCAAGCTTTCTTT. Protein: CASTPGDQAFF. The chain recombines TRBV12-3 or TRBV12-4 with TRBJ1-1; D call uncertain. The CDR3 covers 11 residues. V was shortened by 7 bases and J by 9 bases, with 12 bases between the two germline ends.

The table lists this clonotype with many counts. The chain carries TRBV29-1 and TRBJ1-2; D possibly corresponds to TRBD1 (5 bases). The CDR3 sequence is 13 residues long. V gave up 3 bases and J gave up 7 bases, with 15 bases separating them. CDR1 is SQVTM and CDR2 is ANQGSEA in the germline V gene. The CDR3 is CSVDRAQGRGYTF. CDR3 nucleotides: TGCAGCGTTGACCGCGCCCAGGGTCGTGGCTACACCTTC.

This clonotype showed up many times. The chain has TRBV2 and TRBJ2-7; perhaps TRBD1 as D (5 bases). This CDR3 has 12 amino acids. Germline assignment: CDR1 SNHLY and CDR2 FYNNEI. The V end was cut by 8 bases, the J end by 6 bases, with 14 bases between. Here the CDR3 reads CASLQGNGEQYF. The DNA for the CDR3 is TGTGCCAGCCTGCAGGGTAACGGCGAGCAGTACTTC.

This clonotype occurred many times. This chain uses TRBV7-9 with TRBJ1-2; D unresolved. The length of the CDR3 is 14 residues. V gave up 5 bases and J gave up 2 bases, with 12 bases separating them. From germline, CDR1 is SEHNR and CDR2 FQNEAQ (reference sequence). In DNA form, the CDR3 reads TGTGCCAGCAGCCCCGTCCTGTCGAACTATGGCTACACCTTC. Translating gives CASSPVLSNYGYTF.

This clonotype occurred many times. The rearrangement links TRBV10-3 to TRBJ1-2; 8 bases map to TRBD1. The trim removed 7 bases at V and 0 bases at J, leaving 1 base unmatched. The germline CDR1 and CDR2 sequences are ENHRY and SYGVKD. This CDR3 comprises 13 residues. CDR3 amino acids: CAITTGANYGYTF. The CDR3 nucleotides read TGTGCCATCACGACAGGGGCTAACTATGGCTACACCTTC.

This clonotype was detected many times. The chain is built from TRBV30 and TRBJ2-7, with D perhaps TRBD1 (5 bases). V was shortened by 0 bases and J by 2 bases, with 8 bases between the two germline ends. Germline lookup yields CDR1 GTSNPN and CDR2 SVGIG (reference sequence). The CDR3 is made up of 13 amino acids. In DNA, the CDR3 is TGTGCCTGGAGTGTCAAGGGGACCTACGAGCAGTACTTC. Residues: CAWSVKGTYEQYF.

CDR3 sequence: CSANKAGNYGYTF. For the CDR3, the DNA is TGCAGTGCCAACAAGGCAGGGAACTATGGCTACACCTTC. The chain joins TRBV20-1 to TRBJ1-2, with a possible D match to TRBD1 (5 bases). The CDR3 has 13 amino acids. Per the germline V gene, CDR1 is DFQATT and CDR2 is SNEGSKA (reference sequence). V lost 6 bases to trimming and J lost 2 bases, with 13 bases between them.

This clonotype was detected many times. DNA for the CDR3: TGTGCCAGCAGCTTAGAGGGGGCAGGGAGCAATCAGCCCCAGCATTTT. Encoded protein: CASSLEGAGSNQPQHF. V gene TRBV11-2 combines with J gene TRBJ1-5; perhaps TRBD1 as D (6 bases). V was clipped by 0 bases and J by 1 base, with 10 bases between them. Germline V gene lookup returns CDR1 SGHAT and CDR2 FQNNGV. The CDR3 is 16 residues long.

The chain has TRBV20-1 and TRBJ2-5; TRBD1 is a possible D gene (6 bases). Trimming pared 3 bases from V and 5 bases from J, leaving 13 bases between. Per the germline V gene, CDR1 is DFQATT and CDR2 is SNEGSKA (reference sequence). The CDR3 contains 13 residues. The CDR3 DNA reads as TGCAGTGCTAGGAGGGGGTTCCAGGAGACCCAGTACTTC. It specifies CSARRGFQETQYF.

This sequence joins TRBV11-2 and TRBJ2-2, with D possibly TRBD2 on 6 matching bases. CDR3 length: 19 amino acids. The V gene lost 5 bases and the J gene lost 6 bases, with 28 bases spanning the gap. CDR1 is SGHAT, CDR2 FQNNGV, per germline. CDR3 nucleotide sequence: TGTGCCAGCAGCCCTACCGGGACGCGCGCGGGGAGATCTTCCGGGGAGCTGTTTTTT. Encoded protein: CASSPTGTRAGRSSGELFF. Full variable domain (missing parts from reference TRBV11-2 and TRBJ2-2): EAGVAQSPRYKIIEKRQSVAFWCNPISGHATLYWYQQILGQGPKLLIQFQNNGVVDDSQLPKDRFSAERLKGVDSTLKIQPAKLEDSAVYLCASSPTGTRAGRSSGELFFGEGSRLTVL.

This clonotype was recorded many times. V is TRBV9 and J is TRBJ2-2; D is undetermined. The germline V gene has CDR1 SGDLS and CDR2 YYNGEE. The V and J ends lost 0 bases and 8 bases respectively, with 8 bases between them. The CDR3 is 13 residues long. The CDR3 DNA reads TGTGCCAGCAGCGTAGATTGGGCAGGGGAGCTGTTTTTT. It specifies CASSVDWAGELFF.

The CDR3, as DNA: TGTGCCAGCATGCCTAGAGGGGTCGTGAACACTGAAGCTTTCTTT. It translates to CASMPRGVVNTEAFF. The chain combines TRBV6-2 or TRBV6-3 with TRBJ1-1; D is possibly TRBD1 (5 bases). CDR3 length: 15 amino acids. Trimming removed 7 bases from V and 0 bases from J, with 15 bases in between. The germline gives CDR1 MNHEY, CDR2 SVGEGT.

At least ten counts were recorded for this clonotype. The chain joins TRBV20-1 to TRBJ2-2; D call uncertain. V gave up 6 bases and J gave up 5 bases, with 16 bases separating them. The CDR3 is 14 residues long. Germline values: CDR1 DFQATT, CDR2 SNEGSKA (reference sequence). The CDR3: CSASRPVGTGELFF. The CDR3 DNA reads TGCAGTGCCAGTCGGCCGGTTGGTACCGGGGAGCTGTTTTTT.

The chain recombines TRBV6-1 with TRBJ2-4, with 10 bases matching TRBD2. V gave up 6 bases and J gave up 4 bases; unmatched junction bases: 12. The CDR3 is made up of 17 amino acids. Looked up from germline, CDR1 is MNHNS and CDR2 is SASEGT. The CDR3 here is CASRLLAGPPGKNIQYF. The CDR3 DNA reads TGTGCCAGCAGACTACTAGCGGGGCCCCCAGGGAAAAACATTCAGTACTTC.